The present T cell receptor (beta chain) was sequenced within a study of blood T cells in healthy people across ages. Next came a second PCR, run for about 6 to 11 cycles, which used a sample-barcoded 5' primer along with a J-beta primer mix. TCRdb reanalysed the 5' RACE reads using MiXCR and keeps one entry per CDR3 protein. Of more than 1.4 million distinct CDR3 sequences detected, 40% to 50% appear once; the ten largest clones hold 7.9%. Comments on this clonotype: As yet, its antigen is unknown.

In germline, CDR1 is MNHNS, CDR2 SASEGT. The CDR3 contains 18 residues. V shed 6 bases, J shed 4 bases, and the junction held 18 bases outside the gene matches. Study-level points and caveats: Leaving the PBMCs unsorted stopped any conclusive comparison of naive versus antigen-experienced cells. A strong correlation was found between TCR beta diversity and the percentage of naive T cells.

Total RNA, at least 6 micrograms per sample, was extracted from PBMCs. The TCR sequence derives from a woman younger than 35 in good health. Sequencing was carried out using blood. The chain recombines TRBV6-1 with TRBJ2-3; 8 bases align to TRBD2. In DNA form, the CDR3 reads TGTGCCAGCAGGTTGCTGGCAAGCGGGAGTAGTATCGCAGATACGCAGTATTTT. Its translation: CASRLLASGSSIADTQYF.